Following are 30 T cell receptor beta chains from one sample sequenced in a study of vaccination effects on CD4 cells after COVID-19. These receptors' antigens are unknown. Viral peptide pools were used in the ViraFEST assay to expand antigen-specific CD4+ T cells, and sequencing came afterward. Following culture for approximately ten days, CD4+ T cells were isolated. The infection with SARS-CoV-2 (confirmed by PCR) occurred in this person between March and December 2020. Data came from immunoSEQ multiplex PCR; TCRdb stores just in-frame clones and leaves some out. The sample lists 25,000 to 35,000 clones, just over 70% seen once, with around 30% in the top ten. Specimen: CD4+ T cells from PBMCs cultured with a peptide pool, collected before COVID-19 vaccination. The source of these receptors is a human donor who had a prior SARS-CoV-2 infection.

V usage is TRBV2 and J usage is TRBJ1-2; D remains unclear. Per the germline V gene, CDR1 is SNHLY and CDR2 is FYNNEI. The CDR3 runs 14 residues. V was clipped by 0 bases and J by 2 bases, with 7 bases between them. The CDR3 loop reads CASSEAFYNYGYTF. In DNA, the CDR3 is TGTGCCAGCAGTGAAGCCTTTTACAACTATGGCTACACCTTC.

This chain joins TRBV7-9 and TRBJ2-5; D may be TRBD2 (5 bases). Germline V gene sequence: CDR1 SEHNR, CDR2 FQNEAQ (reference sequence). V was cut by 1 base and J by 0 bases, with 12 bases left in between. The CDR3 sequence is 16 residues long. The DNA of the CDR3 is TGTGCCAGCAGCTTAGGGTACCCGGACTACCAAGAGACCCAGTACTTC. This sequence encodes CASSLGYPDYQETQYF.

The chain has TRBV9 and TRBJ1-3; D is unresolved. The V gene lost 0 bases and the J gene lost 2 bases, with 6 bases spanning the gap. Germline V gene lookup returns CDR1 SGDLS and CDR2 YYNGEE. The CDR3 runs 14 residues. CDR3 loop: CASSVEYAGNTIYF. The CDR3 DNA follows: TGTGCCAGCAGCGTAGAGTATGCTGGAAACACCATATATTTT.

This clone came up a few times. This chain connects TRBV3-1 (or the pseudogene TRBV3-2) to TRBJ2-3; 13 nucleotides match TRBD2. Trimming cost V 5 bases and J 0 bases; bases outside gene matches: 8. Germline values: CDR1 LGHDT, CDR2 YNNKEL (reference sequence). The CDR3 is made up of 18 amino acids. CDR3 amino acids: CASSEVLAGGPSTDTQYF. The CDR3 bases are TGTGCCAGCAGCGAAGTACTAGCGGGGGGGCCTAGCACAGATACGCAGTATTTT.

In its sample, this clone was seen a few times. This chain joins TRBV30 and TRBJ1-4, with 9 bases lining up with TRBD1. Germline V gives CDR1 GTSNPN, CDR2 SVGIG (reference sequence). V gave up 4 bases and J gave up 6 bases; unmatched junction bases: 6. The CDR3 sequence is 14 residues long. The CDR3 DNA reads TGTGCCTGGACGTCCGGGACAGGGTATGAAAAACTGTTTTTT. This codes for CAWTSGTGYEKLFF. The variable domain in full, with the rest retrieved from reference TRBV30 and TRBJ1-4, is SQTIHQWPATLVQPVGSPLSLECTVEGTSNPNLYWYRQAAGRGLQLLFYSVGIGQISSEVPQNLSASRPQDRQFILSSKKLLLSDSGFYLCAWTSGTGYEKLFFGSGTQLSVL.

CDR3 amino acids: CATALAGSTDTQYF. CDR3 sequence (DNA): TGTGCCACCGCTCTAGCGGGGAGCACAGATACGCAGTATTTT. The V and J genes are TRBV10-3 and TRBJ2-3; 9 bases are a match to TRBD2. The length of the CDR3 is 14 residues. Germline V gene data show CDR1 as ENHRY and CDR2 as SYGVKD. With 10 bases clipped from V and 0 bases from J, the junction kept 5 bases outside the gene matches.

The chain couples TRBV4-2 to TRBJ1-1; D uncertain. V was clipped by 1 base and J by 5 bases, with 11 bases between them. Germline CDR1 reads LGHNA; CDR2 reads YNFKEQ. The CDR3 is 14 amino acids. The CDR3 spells CASSQGRSQTEAFF. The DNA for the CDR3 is TGTGCCAGCAGCCAAGGACGAAGTCAGACTGAAGCTTTCTTT.

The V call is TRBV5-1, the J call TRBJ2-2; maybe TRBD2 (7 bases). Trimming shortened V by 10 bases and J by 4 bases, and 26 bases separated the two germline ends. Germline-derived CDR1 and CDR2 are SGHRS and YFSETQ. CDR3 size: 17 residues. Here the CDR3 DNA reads TGCGCCTCAACCTTCCGGGGGGCAGATTCGGGCACCGGGGAGCTGTTTTTT. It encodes CASTFRGADSGTGELFF.

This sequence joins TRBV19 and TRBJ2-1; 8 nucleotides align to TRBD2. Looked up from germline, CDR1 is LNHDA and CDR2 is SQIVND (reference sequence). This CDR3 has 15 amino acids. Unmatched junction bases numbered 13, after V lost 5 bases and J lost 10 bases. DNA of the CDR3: TGTGCCAGTAGTCCCCTCGCGGGAGGAATAGGAGAGCAGTTCTTC. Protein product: CASSPLAGGIGEQFF.

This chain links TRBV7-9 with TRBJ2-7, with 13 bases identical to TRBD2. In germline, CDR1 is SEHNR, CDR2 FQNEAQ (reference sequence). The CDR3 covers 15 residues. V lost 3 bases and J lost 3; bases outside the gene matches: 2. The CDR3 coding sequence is TGTGCCAGCAGCTTGGGACTAGCGGGGCGCTACGAGCAGTACTTC. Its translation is CASSLGLAGRYEQYF.

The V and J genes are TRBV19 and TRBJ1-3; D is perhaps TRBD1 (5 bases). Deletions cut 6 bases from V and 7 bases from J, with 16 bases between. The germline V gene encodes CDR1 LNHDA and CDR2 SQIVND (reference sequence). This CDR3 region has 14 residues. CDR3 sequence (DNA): TGTGCCAGTAGCCGGGACTCCGGGGAGAACACCATATATTTT. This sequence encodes CASSRDSGENTIYF.

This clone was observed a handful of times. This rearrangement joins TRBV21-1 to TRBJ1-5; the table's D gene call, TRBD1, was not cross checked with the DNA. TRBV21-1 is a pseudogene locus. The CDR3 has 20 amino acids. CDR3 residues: CASSNWGYQSWGYSNQPQHF. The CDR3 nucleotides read TGTGCCAGCAGCAACTGGGGCTATCAGAGCTGGGGATATAGCAATCAGCCCCAGCATTTT.

The DNA of the CDR3 is TGTGCCAGCAGCCTGACAGGCTACAATGAGCAGTTCTTC. It is translated as CASSLTGYNEQFF. The chain links TRBV3-1 (or the pseudogene TRBV3-2) to TRBJ2-1; tentative D call: TRBD1 (6 bases). The CDR3 loop spans 13 amino acids. CDR1 is LGHDT, CDR2 YNNKEL, per germline (reference sequence). The V gene lost 4 bases and the J gene lost 3 bases, with 7 bases spanning the gap.

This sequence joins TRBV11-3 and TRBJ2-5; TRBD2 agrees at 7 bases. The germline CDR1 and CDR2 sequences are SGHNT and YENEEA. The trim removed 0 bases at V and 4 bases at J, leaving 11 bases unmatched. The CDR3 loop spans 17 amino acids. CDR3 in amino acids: CASSLEGFRERGETQYF. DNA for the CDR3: TGTGCCAGCAGCTTAGAAGGGTTTCGGGAGCGGGGAGAGACCCAGTACTTC.

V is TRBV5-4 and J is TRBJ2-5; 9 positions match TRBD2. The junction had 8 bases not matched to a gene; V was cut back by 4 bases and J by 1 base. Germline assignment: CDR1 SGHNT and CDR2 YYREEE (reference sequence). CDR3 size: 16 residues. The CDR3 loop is CASSPGTSRLQETQYF. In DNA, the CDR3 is TGTGCCAGCAGCCCCGGGACTAGCAGACTCCAAGAGACCCAGTACTTC. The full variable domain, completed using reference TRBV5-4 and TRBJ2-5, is ETGVTQSPTHLIKTRGQQVTLRCSSQSGHNTVSWYQQALGQGPQFIFQYYREEENGRGNFPPRFSGLQFPNYSSELNVNALELDDSALYLCASSPGTSRLQETQYFGPGTRLLVL.

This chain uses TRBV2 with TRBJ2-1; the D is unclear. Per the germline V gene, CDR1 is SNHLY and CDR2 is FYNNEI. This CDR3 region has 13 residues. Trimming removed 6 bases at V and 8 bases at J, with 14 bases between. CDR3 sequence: CASSSLLAHEQFF. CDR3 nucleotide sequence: TGTGCCAGCAGCTCCTTATTAGCCCATGAGCAGTTCTTC.

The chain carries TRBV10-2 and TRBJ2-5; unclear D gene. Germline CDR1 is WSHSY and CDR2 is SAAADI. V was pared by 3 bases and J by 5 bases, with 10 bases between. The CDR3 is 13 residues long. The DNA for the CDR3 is TGCGCCAGCAGTGATATAGTCCGGGAGACCCAGTACTTC. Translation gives CASSDIVRETQYF.

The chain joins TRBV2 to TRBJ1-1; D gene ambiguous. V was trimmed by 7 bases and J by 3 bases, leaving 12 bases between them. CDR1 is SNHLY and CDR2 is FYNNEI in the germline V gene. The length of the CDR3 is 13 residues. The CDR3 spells CASKRESDTEAFF. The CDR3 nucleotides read TGTGCCAGCAAAAGGGAATCGGACACTGAAGCTTTCTTT.

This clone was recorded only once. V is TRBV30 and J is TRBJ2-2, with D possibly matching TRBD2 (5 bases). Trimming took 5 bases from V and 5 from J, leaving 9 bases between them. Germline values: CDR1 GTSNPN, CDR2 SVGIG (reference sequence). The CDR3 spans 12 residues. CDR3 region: CAWGRGTGELFF. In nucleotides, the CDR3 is TGTGCCTGGGGCCGGGGAACCGGGGAGCTGTTTTTT.

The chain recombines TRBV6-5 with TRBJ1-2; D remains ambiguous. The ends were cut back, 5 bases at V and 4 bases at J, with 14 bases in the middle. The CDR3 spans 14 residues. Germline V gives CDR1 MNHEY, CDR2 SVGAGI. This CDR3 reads CASSPQSAVYGYTF. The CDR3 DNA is TGTGCCAGCAGTCCACAATCGGCAGTCTATGGCTACACCTTC.

The CDR3 reads CASSDRGSGNTIYF. CDR3 coding DNA: TGTGCCAGCAGTGATAGGGGATCCGGAAACACCATATATTTT. V usage is TRBV11-2 and J usage is TRBJ1-3, with D tentatively TRBD1 (5 bases). The V gene's germline CDR1 is SGHAT and CDR2 FQNNGV. V lost 6 bases to trimming and J lost 4 bases, with 13 bases between them. There are 14 residues in the CDR3.

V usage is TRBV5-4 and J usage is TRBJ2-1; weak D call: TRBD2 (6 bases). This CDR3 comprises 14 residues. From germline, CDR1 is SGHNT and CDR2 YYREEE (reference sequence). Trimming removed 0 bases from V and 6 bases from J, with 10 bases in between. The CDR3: CASSLGLASNEQFF. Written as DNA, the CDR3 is TGTGCCAGCAGCTTGGGGCTAGCGTCCAATGAGCAGTTCTTC. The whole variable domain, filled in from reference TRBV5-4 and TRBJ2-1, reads ETGVTQSPTHLIKTRGQQVTLRCSSQSGHNTVSWYQQALGQGPQFIFQYYREEENGRGNFPPRFSGLQFPNYSSELNVNALELDDSALYLCASSLGLASNEQFFGPGTRLTVL.

CDR3 sequence (DNA): TGTGCCAGCAGCGCCTCTAGCGGCCTTTACAATGAGCAGTTCTTC. It specifies CASSASSGLYNEQFF. The chain recombines TRBV9 with TRBJ2-1; 7 bases fit TRBD2. The V segment lost 3 bases and the J segment 4 bases; nucleotides outside the gene matches: 7. In germline, CDR1 is SGDLS, CDR2 YYNGEE. The CDR3 loop spans 15 amino acids. Supplemented by reference TRBV9 and TRBJ2-1, the full variable domain reads DSGVTQTPKHLITATGQRVTLRCSPRSGDLSVYWYQQSLDQGLQFLIQYYNGEERAKGNILERFSAQQFPDLHSELNLSSLELGDSALYFCASSASSGLYNEQFFGPGTRLTVL.

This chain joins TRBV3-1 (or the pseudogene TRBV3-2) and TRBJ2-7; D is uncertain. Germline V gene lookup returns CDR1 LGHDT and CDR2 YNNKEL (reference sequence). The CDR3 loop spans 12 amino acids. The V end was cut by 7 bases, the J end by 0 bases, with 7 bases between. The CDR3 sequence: CASNLNSYEQYF. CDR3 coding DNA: TGTGCCAGCAACCTAAACTCCTACGAGCAGTACTTC.

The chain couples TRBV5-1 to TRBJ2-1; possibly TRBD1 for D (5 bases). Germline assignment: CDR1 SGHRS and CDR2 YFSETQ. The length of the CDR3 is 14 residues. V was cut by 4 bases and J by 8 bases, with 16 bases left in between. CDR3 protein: CASSPHSSRDEQFF. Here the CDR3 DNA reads TGCGCCAGCAGCCCGCACAGCTCCAGGGATGAGCAGTTCTTC.

The CDR3 coding sequence is TGTGCCAGCAGAGAGGGACTAGCGGGAGGCGTAAATGAGCAGTTCTTC. Translated, it gives CASREGLAGGVNEQFF. V is TRBV2 and J is TRBJ2-1; 15 bases map to TRBD2. From germline, CDR1 is SNHLY and CDR2 FYNNEI. The CDR3 length is 16 residues. The V gene end was trimmed by 6 bases and the J gene end by 7 bases; junction bases not matched to a gene: 7.

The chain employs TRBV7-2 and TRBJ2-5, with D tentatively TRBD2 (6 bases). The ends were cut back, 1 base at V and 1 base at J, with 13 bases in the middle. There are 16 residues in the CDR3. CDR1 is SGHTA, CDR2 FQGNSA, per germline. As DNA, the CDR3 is TGTGCCAGCAGCTTAGTTTCGGGGGAACCCCAAGAGACCCAGTACTTC. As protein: CASSLVSGEPQETQYF. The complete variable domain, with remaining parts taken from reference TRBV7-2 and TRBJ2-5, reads GAGVSQSPSNKVTEKGKDVELRCDPISGHTALYWYRQSLGQGLEFLIYFQGNSAPDKSGLPSDRFSAERTGGSVSTLTIQRTQQEDSAVYLCASSLVSGEPQETQYFGPGTRLLVL.

CDR3 DNA sequence: TGTGCCAGCAGTCACCCCGGGCCGGGGCTCGATAGCAATCAGCCCCAGCATTTT. Translating it yields CASSHPGPGLDSNQPQHF. The chain uses TRBV12-1 and TRBJ1-5. TRBV12-1 is an annotated pseudogene. The CDR3 runs 18 residues.

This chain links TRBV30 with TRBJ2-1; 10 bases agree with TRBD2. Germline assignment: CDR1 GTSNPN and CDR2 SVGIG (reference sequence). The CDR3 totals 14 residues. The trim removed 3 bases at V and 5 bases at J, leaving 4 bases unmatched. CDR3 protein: CAWRGTSEDNEQFF. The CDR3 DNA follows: TGTGCCTGGAGGGGGACTAGCGAAGACAATGAGCAGTTCTTC. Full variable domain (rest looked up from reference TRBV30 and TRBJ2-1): SQTIHQWPATLVQPVGSPLSLECTVEGTSNPNLYWYRQAAGRGLQLLFYSVGIGQISSEVPQNLSASRPQDRQFILSSKKLLLSDSGFYLCAWRGTSEDNEQFFGPGTRLTVL.

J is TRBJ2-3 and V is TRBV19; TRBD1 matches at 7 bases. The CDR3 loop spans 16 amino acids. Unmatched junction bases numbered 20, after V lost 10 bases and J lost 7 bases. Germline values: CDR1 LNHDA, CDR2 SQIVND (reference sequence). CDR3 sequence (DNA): TGTGCCACCCGAGGGACAGACAGCGACTCAAGTCATACGCAGTATTTT. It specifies CATRGTDSDSSHTQYF.